The entry below describes one T cell receptor (beta chain). The length of the CDR3 is 13 residues. The germline gives CDR1 KGHSH, CDR2 LQKENI. The junction had 1 base not matched to a gene; V was cut back by 4 bases and J by 6 bases. These data belong to a study of blood T cell repertoires in COVID-19. Study context: Sites across the United States, Italy and Spain contributed samples from acute and convalescent COVID-19. PBMCs, B-cell-depleted T cells, or T cells provided the cDNA or gDNA that made up the material.

As processed by the authors: Amplification of reference gene primers was used by the study to estimate nucleated cell counts. Produced via immunoSEQ multiplex PCR; TCRdb's table is partial and in-frame only. The DNA gave D and trimming, while V, J and clone size come from that table. The sample has some 42,000 clones, around nine tenths seen once. Sequencing input: peripheral blood. The sequence came from a human donor in a cohort sampled during active COVID-19. The genes are TRBV18 and TRBJ1-5, with TRBD1 identical over 9 bases. The CDR3, as DNA: TGTGCCAGCTCACAGACAGGGGGTCAGCCCCAGCATTTT. The encoded protein is CASSQTGGQPQHF.